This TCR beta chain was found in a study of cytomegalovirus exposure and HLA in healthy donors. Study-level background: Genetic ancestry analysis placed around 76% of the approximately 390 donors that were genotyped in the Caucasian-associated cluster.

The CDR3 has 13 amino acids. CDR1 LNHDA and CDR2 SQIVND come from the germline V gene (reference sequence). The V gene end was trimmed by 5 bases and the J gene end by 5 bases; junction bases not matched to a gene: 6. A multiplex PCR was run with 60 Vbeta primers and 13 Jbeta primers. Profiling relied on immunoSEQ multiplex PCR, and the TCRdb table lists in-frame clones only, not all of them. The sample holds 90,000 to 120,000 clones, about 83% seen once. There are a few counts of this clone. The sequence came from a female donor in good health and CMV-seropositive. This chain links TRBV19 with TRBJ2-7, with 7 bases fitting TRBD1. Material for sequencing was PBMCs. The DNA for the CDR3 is TGTGCCAGTAGTCCCCGGGACAGAAACGAGCAGTACTTC. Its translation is CASSPRDRNEQYF.